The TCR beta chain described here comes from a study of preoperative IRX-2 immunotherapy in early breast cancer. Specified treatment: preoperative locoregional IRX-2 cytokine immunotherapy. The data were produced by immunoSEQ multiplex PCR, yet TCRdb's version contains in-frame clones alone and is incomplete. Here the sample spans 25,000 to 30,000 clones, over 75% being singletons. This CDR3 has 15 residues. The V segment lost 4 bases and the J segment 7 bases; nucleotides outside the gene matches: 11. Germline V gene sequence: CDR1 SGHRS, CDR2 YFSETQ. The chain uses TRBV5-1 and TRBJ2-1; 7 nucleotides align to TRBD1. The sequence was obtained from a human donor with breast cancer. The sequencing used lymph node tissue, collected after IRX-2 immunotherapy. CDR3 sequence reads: CASSLGQAVDNEQFF. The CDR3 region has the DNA TGCGCCAGCAGCCTAGGACAGGCCGTGGATAATGAGCAGTTCTTC. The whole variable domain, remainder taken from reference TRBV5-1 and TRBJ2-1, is KAGVTQTPRYLIKTRGQQVTLSCSPISGHRSVSWYQQTPGQGLQFLFEYFSETQRNKGNFPGRFSGRQFSNSRSEMNVSTLELGDSALYLCASSLGQAVDNEQFFGPGTRLTVL.